This is a list of T cell receptor beta chains from one sample in a study of T-cell memory formation after mild COVID-19. TCRdb analysed the 5' RACE reads with MiXCR anew, one entry per CDR3 protein. Here the sample spans about 340,000 distinct CDR3 sequences, about 16% being singletons. Sequencing was performed on PBMCs or a T cell subset sorted from them (not recorded which). All receptors come from a man in his late teens or twenties who had mild COVID-19 (a few samples of this study predate the infection). Cell type and time point are not known. CDR3s include the opening cysteine and the closing phenylalanine or tryptophan. The D gene is left open where the match is weak. Where a row states a size, it is once, few, many or the class of an expanded clone; other rows omit it.

D gene | J gene | clone size | V gene | CDR3 protein | CDR3 DNA
TRBD1 | TRBJ1-2 | many | TRBV6-5 | CASSYRATGGVSYTF | TGTGCCAGCAGTTATAGGGCCACAGGGGGAGTTAGCTACACCTTC
. | TRBJ2-1 | many | TRBV24-1 | CATSGARGGDEQFF | TGTGCCACCAGTGGGGCACGGGGCGGCGATGAGCAGTTCTTC
TRBD1 | TRBJ1-1 | few | TRBV4-1 | CASSLSVGQVNTEAFF | TGCGCCAGCAGCCTGAGCGTGGGACAGGTGAACACTGAAGCTTTCTTT
TRBD2 | TRBJ2-3 | . | TRBV5-1 | CASRTSLTSGGADTQYF | TGCGCCAGCAGGACGTCCTTGACTAGCGGGGGAGCAGATACGCAGTATTTT
. | TRBJ1-6 | few | TRBV19 | CATKSLNSPLHF | TGTGCCACTAAGTCCCTTAATTCACCCCTCCACTTT
TRBD2 | TRBJ2-1 | few | TRBV29-1 | CSAGGTAIYNEQFF | TGCAGCGCCGGGGGGACCGCGATCTACAATGAGCAGTTCTTC
TRBD1 | TRBJ2-7 | few | TRBV5-1 | CASRPYFGTAPYEQYF | TGCGCCAGCAGGCCATACTTCGGGACAGCTCCCTACGAGCAGTACTTC
. | TRBJ2-1 | few | TRBV4-1 | CASSQPRNNEQFF | TGCGCCAGCAGCCAACCTAGGAACAATGAGCAGTTCTTC
. | TRBJ1-5 | few | TRBV4-3 | CASSQAVISNQPQHF | TGCGCCAGCAGCCAGGCAGTAATTAGCAATCAGCCCCAGCATTTT
. | TRBJ2-2 | few | TRBV6-5 | CASSYGVGNGELFF | TGTGCCAGCAGTTACGGGGTCGGAAACGGGGAGCTGTTTTTT
. | TRBJ2-2 | many | TRBV4-1 | CASRPQTLNTGELFF | TGCGCCAGCAGGCCCCAGACCCTGAACACCGGGGAGCTGTTTTTT
. | TRBJ2-3 | few | TRBV15 | CATSSWGASDTQYF | TGTGCCACCAGCAGTTGGGGGGCCTCAGATACGCAGTATTTT
TRBD1 | TRBJ2-5 | . | TRBV5-4 | CASSQMDRGETQYF | TGTGCCAGCAGCCAGATGGACAGGGGAGAGACCCAGTACTTC
. | TRBJ1-2 | few | TRBV5-6 | CASSLLGGESGYTF | TGTGCCAGCAGCTTGCTGGGAGGGGAAAGTGGCTACACCTTC
. | TRBJ1-1 | . | TRBV5-6 | CASSLDPKGRNEAFF | TGTGCCAGCAGCTTGGACCCCAAGGGGCGGAATGAAGCTTTCTTT
. | TRBJ1-1 | few | TRBV3-1 | CASSQLRSAEAFF | TGTGCCAGCAGCCAATTAAGGTCAGCTGAAGCTTTCTTT
. | TRBJ2-5 | few | TRBV18 | CASSRAVPTAQETQYF | TGTGCCAGCTCACGGGCGGTTCCTACGGCTCAAGAGACCCAGTACTTC
. | TRBJ1-3 | . | TRBV7-2 | CASSLDRFSGNTIYF | TGTGCCAGCAGCCTAGACAGGTTCTCTGGAAACACCATATATTTT
. | TRBJ2-7 | . | TRBV18 | CASSPTLGRVYEQYF | TGTGCCAGCTCACCGACTCTCGGACGGGTCTACGAGCAGTACTTC
. | TRBJ2-3 | many | TRBV5-1 | CASSGGVSTDTQYF | TGCGCCAGCAGCGGGGGAGTGAGCACAGATACGCAGTATTTT
. | TRBJ1-1 | . | TRBV20-1 | CSARSDSLNTEAFF | TGCAGTGCTAGATCCGACAGTTTGAACACTGAAGCTTTCTTT
. | TRBJ2-7 | few | TRBV7-2 | CASSLEASNYEQYF | TGTGCCAGCAGCTTAGAGGCGAGCAATTACGAGCAGTACTTC
. | TRBJ1-1 | . | TRBV20-1 | CSARHGSFNTEAFF | TGCAGTGCTAGACACGGATCGTTCAACACTGAAGCTTTCTTT
. | TRBJ1-1 | . | TRBV5-6 | CASSFGGEAFF | TGTGCCAGCAGCTTTGGGGGTGAAGCTTTCTTT
. | TRBJ1-1 | . | TRBV18 | CASSPSTWNTEAFF | TGTGCCAGCTCACCATCGACCTGGAACACTGAAGCTTTCTTT
. | TRBJ2-7 | . | TRBV21-1 | CASSKGRGKREQYF | TGTGCCAGCAGCAAAGGGCGGGGAAAACGAGAGCAGTACTTC
. | TRBJ1-1 | many | TRBV5-1 | CASSFEGRNTEAFF | TGCGCCAGCAGCTTTGAGGGAAGAAACACTGAAGCTTTCTTT
. | TRBJ2-5 | few | TRBV29-1 | CSVGGIQETQYF | TGCAGCGTTGGAGGGATCCAAGAGACCCAGTACTTC
. | TRBJ1-1 | . | TRBV7-2 | CASSLGFYGGSNTEAFF | TGTGCCAGCAGCTTAGGGTTTTATGGAGGTTCGAACACTGAAGCTTTCTTT
. | TRBJ1-5 | few | TRBV4-1 | CASSTVLGLEGNQPQHF | TGCGCCAGCAGCACAGTACTCGGGTTGGAAGGCAATCAGCCCCAGCATTTT
. | TRBJ1-2 | . | TRBV4-3 | CASSQGYASYGYTF | TGCGCCAGCAGCCAAGGCTACGCCAGCTATGGCTACACCTTC
. | TRBJ2-5 | many | TRBV12-3/TRBV12-4 | CASSPGALYQETQYF | TGTGCCAGCAGTCCCGGGGCCCTGTACCAAGAGACCCAGTACTTC
. | TRBJ1-2 | . | TRBV5-1 | CASSARDPPGGYTF | TGCGCCAGCAGCGCCAGGGACCCCCCTGGTGGCTACACCTTC
. | TRBJ2-7 | . | TRBV12-3/TRBV12-4 | CASSLVGYYEQYF | TGTGCCAGCAGTTTAGTCGGCTACTACGAGCAGTACTTC
. | TRBJ2-3 | few | TRBV5-6 | CASSLYPNGQSTQYF | TGTGCCAGCAGCCTGTACCCCAATGGCCAGAGTACGCAGTATTTT
. | TRBJ1-5 | many | TRBV7-6 | CASSLQTGLNQPQHF | TGTGCCAGCAGCTTACAGACGGGGTTAAATCAGCCCCAGCATTTT
TRBD1 | TRBJ1-1 | few | TRBV25-1 | CASSTLPTGAFTEAFF | TGTGCCAGCTCTACCCTCCCCACAGGGGCTTTCACTGAAGCTTTCTTT
. | TRBJ2-5 | . | TRBV7-3 | CASSSYLGKTQYF | TGTGCCAGCAGCTCCTATCTAGGAAAGACCCAGTACTTC
. | TRBJ2-7 | . | TRBV14 | CASSQGLEQYF | TGTGCCAGCAGCCAGGGACTGGAGCAGTACTTC
TRBD1 | TRBJ1-6 | few | TRBV28 | CASSFQDRYNSPLHF | TGTGCCAGCAGTTTTCAGGACAGGTATAATTCACCCCTCCACTTT
. | TRBJ2-1 | few | TRBV7-2 | CASTTRGSEQFF | TGTGCCAGCACCACAAGGGGGTCTGAGCAGTTCTTC
. | TRBJ2-3 | many | TRBV3-1 | CASSQGVGTTDTQYF | TGTGCCAGCAGCCAAGGTGTGGGGACCACAGATACGCAGTATTTT
TRBD1 | TRBJ2-7 | . | TRBV18 | CASSSGTGPYEQYF | TGTGCCAGCTCCTCCGGGACAGGGCCCTACGAGCAGTACTTC
TRBD2 | TRBJ2-1 | . | TRBV7-3 | CASSLTSGAYGEQFF | TGTGCCAGCAGCTTAACTAGCGGGGCCTACGGTGAGCAGTTCTTC
. | TRBJ1-1 | . | TRBV3-2 | CASSQDGGVRWPGEAFF | TGTGCCAGCAGCCAAGATGGTGGGGTTCGGTGGCCGGGTGAAGCTTTCTTT
. | TRBJ2-3 | . | TRBV20-1 | CSASPSGSSTDTKYF | TGCAGTGCTAGCCCCTCGGGCAGCTCCACAGATACGAAGTATTTT
. | TRBJ1-1 | many | TRBV7-9 | CASSISTGNTEAFF | TGTGCCAGCAGCATATCCACGGGGAACACTGAAGCTTTCTTT
. | TRBJ2-1 | . | TRBV6-6 | CASSYFSSYFNHEQFF | TGTGCCAGCAGTTACTTCTCGAGTTACTTCAACCATGAGCAGTTCTTC
. | TRBJ2-4 | . | TRBV20-1 | CSALRAFRIENIQYF | TGCAGTGCCCTAAGGGCCTTTAGAATCGAAAACATTCAGTACTTC
. | TRBJ2-1 | . | TRBV6-2/TRBV6-3 | CASSYVLVRAYGPRGDEQFF | TGTGCCAGCAGTTACGTTTTAGTCCGGGCGTACGGGCCGAGAGGCGATGAGCAGTTCTTC
TRBD1 | TRBJ2-3 | . | TRBV4-3 | CASSQGTGTDTQYF | TGCGCCAGCAGCCAGGGGACAGGGACCGATACGCAGTATTTT
TRBD2 | TRBJ2-1 | few | TRBV5-1 | CASSPSGGHEQFF | TGCGCCAGCAGCCCTTCGGGGGGGCATGAGCAGTTCTTC
. | TRBJ2-3 | . | TRBV28 | CASSPPRVEDTQYF | TGTGCCAGCAGCCCACCCAGGGTGGAAGATACGCAGTATTTT
TRBD1 | TRBJ2-1 | . | TRBV18 | CASSPLGQGRSEQFF | TGTGCCAGCTCACCACTCGGACAGGGGAGGAGTGAGCAGTTCTTC
TRBD2 | TRBJ2-4 | . | TRBV2 | CASSAGGRDIQYF | TGTGCCAGCAGTGCGGGGGGGAGGGACATTCAGTACTTC
TRBD1 | TRBJ2-2 | . | TRBV9 | CASRGQGTNTGELFF | TGTGCCAGCCGAGGACAGGGAACGAACACCGGGGAGCTGTTTTTT
. | TRBJ2-2 | few | TRBV15 | CATRDPTGRVWELFF | TGTGCCACCAGAGACCCGACAGGGAGGGTATGGGAGCTGTTTTTT
. | TRBJ1-2 | few | TRBV12-3/TRBV12-4 | CASSLSQSGYTF | TGTGCCAGCAGTTTGAGCCAGTCCGGCTACACCTTC
. | TRBJ2-7 | few | TRBV6-6 | CASINPTSEQYF | TGTGCCAGCATTAACCCTACGAGCGAGCAGTACTTC